This T cell receptor beta chain emerged from a study of shared clonotypes between healthy human individuals. Study summary: Aged between 18 and 49, the donors were two women and a few men.

An even split of each subset's genomic DNA across several immunoSEQ plates was performed. TCRdb's copy holds only in-frame clones and misses some; the assay was immunoSEQ multiplex PCR. The sample holds just over 2,000,000 clones, around 96% seen once. In regard to this clone: Its antigen is currently unknown.

General study findings and limits: Rarefaction exposed incomplete sorted-subset sequencing despite large depth.

As defined, naive CD8 cells were CD45RO-negative and positively selected for CCR7, with terminally differentiated effector memory CD45RA+ cells excluded. Trimming left V 1 base short and J 5 bases short, with 12 bases between. The CDR3 runs 14 residues. The germline CDR1 and CDR2 sequences are SGHVS and FQNEAQ. This sequence joins TRBV7-8 and TRBJ2-7; D is unresolved. Input material: naive CD8+ T cells sorted from blood. This TCR was sampled from a man between 18 and 29 years old in good health. Here the CDR3 reads CASSLGWPLDEQYF. DNA for the CDR3: TGTGCCAGCAGCTTAGGTTGGCCGTTGGACGAGCAGTACTTC.